This T cell receptor (beta chain) was captured in a study of cytomegalovirus exposure and HLA in healthy donors. Study results and caveats: Earlier results showed most TCR beta V segments being productive about 87% or about 30% of the time.

On this clone itself: Its antigen is undetermined.

PCR was performed using 60 Vbeta and 13 Jbeta primers. The repertoire was sequenced with immunoSEQ multiplex PCR; TCRdb's copy has only in-frame clones and lacks some. Its listing shows approximately 130,000 clones. The CDR3 is 15 amino acids. Germline-derived CDR1 and CDR2 are SGHTA and FQGTGA. With 4 bases removed from V and 4 bases from J, the gap between germline ends came to 16 bases. The TCR comes from a woman aged 60-75 years in good health and CMV-seronegative. Sequencing was performed on PBMCs. The chain carries TRBV7-3 and TRBJ1-2; tentative D call: TRBD1 (5 bases). The CDR3: CASSSLGGEPYGYTF. In DNA form, the CDR3 reads TGTGCCAGCAGCTCCCTCGGGGGGGAGCCCTATGGCTACACCTTC.